The source of this TCR beta chain is a study of cytomegalovirus exposure and HLA in healthy donors. Study outcomes and limitations: In a later analysis, an Asian-associated ancestry cluster reportedly showed fewer N-insertions than the roughly 710-donor mean. Later work found that TCR association rates differed between HLA loci; DRB1 had the most and HLA-C the fewest.

CDR1 and CDR2 from the germline V gene are KGHSH and LQKENI. Unmatched junction bases numbered 5, after V lost 3 bases and J lost 1 base. CDR3 size: 15 residues. PCR involved 60 Vbeta and 13 Jbeta primers. Only in-frame clones appear in the TCRdb table, and some are missing; sequencing was by immunoSEQ multiplex PCR. In total, the table holds about 160,000 clones. Comments on this clone: The antigen remains unidentified.

The receptor's source is a woman aged 60-75 years in good health and CMV-seronegative. Sequences were obtained from PBMCs. The chain carries TRBV18 and TRBJ1-1, with 7 bases aligning to TRBD1. CDR3 in DNA: TGTGCCAGCTCACCCCGACAGGGAGGGAACACTGAAGCTTTCTTT. This translates into CASSPRQGGNTEAFF. The entire variable domain, with the rest obtained from reference TRBV18 and TRBJ1-1, is as follows: NAGVMQNPRHLVRRRGQEARLRCSPMKGHSHVYWYRQLPEEGLKFMVYLQKENIIDESGMPKERFSAEFPKEGPSILRIQQVVRGDSAAYFCASSPRQGGNTEAFFGQGTRLTVV.